Below, 32 T cell receptor beta chains from the same sample are listed, as sequenced in a study of CD8 T cells in Susac syndrome. cDNA came from approximately 0.5 to 1 ug RNA primed by random hexamers. MiXCR, applied by TCRdb to the immunoSEQ multiplex PCR reads, yields one record per CDR3 protein. This sample has 150,000 or so distinct CDR3 sequences, with roughly 94% found just once. The material sequenced was CD4+ T cells from PBMCs. Every receptor here comes from a human donor with multiple sclerosis.

V is TRBV3-1 and J is TRBJ2-5; TRBD2 might be the D (6 bases). V lost 5 bases and J lost 10, with 11 bases in between. The CDR3 totals 11 residues. CDR1 LGHDT and CDR2 YNNKEL come from the germline V gene (reference sequence). In nucleotides, the CDR3 is TGTGCCAGCAGCTGGGGGAGGAGCCAGTACTTC. Residues: CASSWGRSQYF.

The chain has TRBV19 and TRBJ2-5; maybe TRBD2 (5 bases). The CDR3 consists of 12 residues. CDR1 LNHDA and CDR2 SQIVND come from the germline V gene (reference sequence). The V gene lost 10 bases and the J gene lost 5 bases, with 14 bases spanning the gap. As DNA, the CDR3 is TGTGCCACCCGGGGAAGCTACGAGACCCAGTACTTC. Translated: CATRGSYETQYF. The full variable domain, its missing parts supplied by reference TRBV19 and TRBJ2-5, is DGGITQSPKYLFRKEGQNVTLSCEQNLNHDAMYWYRQDPGQGLRLIYYSQIVNDFQKGDIAEGYSVSREKKESFPLTVTSAQKNPTAFYLCATRGSYETQYFGPGTRLLVL.

Only one count was recorded for this clonotype. The rearrangement joins TRBV19 to TRBJ2-3, with 10 bases fitting TRBD2. The CDR3 has 16 amino acids. V lost 2 bases and J lost 3; bases outside the gene matches: 5. The germline V gene has CDR1 LNHDA and CDR2 SQIVND (reference sequence). The CDR3 sequence is CASSIRLAGATDTQYF. For the CDR3, the DNA is TGTGCCAGTAGTATAAGGCTAGCGGGAGCAACAGATACGCAGTATTTT.

The chain joins TRBV2 to TRBJ1-2, with D maybe TRBD1 (6 bases). The CDR3 spans 13 residues. The germline gives CDR1 SNHLY, CDR2 FYNNEI. V was pared by 6 bases and J by 8 bases, with 16 bases between. In DNA, the CDR3 is TGTGCCAGCAGAGCCTGGACAGCCGAGGGCTACACCTTC. Protein sequence: CASRAWTAEGYTF.

This sequence joins TRBV20-1 and TRBJ1-3; 7 nucleotides align to TRBD1. The trim removed 0 bases at V and 1 base at J, leaving 3 bases unmatched. The CDR3 covers 15 residues. Germline V gives CDR1 DFQATT, CDR2 SNEGSKA (reference sequence). The CDR3 coding sequence is TGCAGTGCTAGAGACCCGACAGGGTCTGGAAACACCATATATTTT. Protein product: CSARDPTGSGNTIYF.

J is TRBJ1-2 and V is TRBV12-3 or TRBV12-4; D uncertain. The CDR3 has 12 amino acids. V was cut by 3 bases and J by 6 bases, with 8 bases left in between. For the CDR3, the DNA is TGTGCCAGCAGTTTCATGCGGGATGGCTACACCTTC. It specifies CASSFMRDGYTF.

The rearrangement links TRBV7-9 to TRBJ1-5; D is possibly TRBD1 (6 bases). The V and J ends lost 5 bases and 6 bases respectively, with 14 bases between them. Germline CDR1 is SEHNR and CDR2 is FQNEAQ (reference sequence). The CDR3 is 14 amino acids. This CDR3 is CASSHYGGGQPQHF. In DNA, the CDR3 is TGTGCCAGCAGCCATTACGGAGGGGGTCAGCCCCAGCATTTT. The full variable domain, in which reference TRBV7-9 and TRBJ1-5 provide the parts outside the CDR3, is DTGVSQNPRHKITKRGQNVTFRCDPISEHNRLYWYRQTLGQGPEFLTYFQNEAQLEKSRLLSDRFSAERPKGSFSTLEIQRTEQGDSAMYLCASSHYGGGQPQHFGDGTRLSIL.

The rearrangement joins TRBV7-9 to TRBJ2-2; D gene uncertain. CDR1 and CDR2 from the germline V gene are SEHNR and FQNEAQ (reference sequence). The ends were cut back, 9 bases at V and 2 bases at J, with 16 bases in the middle. CDR3 size: 15 residues. The CDR3 bases are TGTGCCAGTACCCGCTCCAAGGGCAACACCGGGGAGCTGTTTTTT. It translates to CASTRSKGNTGELFF.

The gene calls are TRBV29-1 and TRBJ2-1, with TRBD1 identical over 7 bases. CDR1 and CDR2 (germline): SQVTM, ANQGSEA. V shed 4 bases and J 8 bases; nucleotides not matched to a gene: 8. This CDR3 is 13 amino acids long. The CDR3 region has the DNA TGCAGCGTTGGGGAAGGACAGGCGGATGAGCAGTTCTTC. Encoded protein: CSVGEGQADEQFF.

J is TRBJ2-1 and V is TRBV7-2; TRBD2 agrees at 8 bases. This CDR3 contains 13 residues. The germline gives CDR1 SGHTA, CDR2 FQGNSA. Trimming cost V 6 bases and J 3 bases; bases outside gene matches: 1. The chain's CDR3 is CASSSGNYNEQFF. CDR3 bases: TGTGCCAGCAGTAGCGGGAACTACAATGAGCAGTTCTTC.

The count of this clonotype is one. This chain joins TRBV7-3 and TRBJ2-7, with 10 nucleotides matching TRBD1. The V segment lost 5 bases and the J segment 2 bases; nucleotides outside the gene matches: 9. Germline-derived CDR1 and CDR2 are SGHTA and FQGTGA. The CDR3 runs 16 residues. Here the CDR3 reads CASSPPDGQGAYEQYF. CDR3 nucleotides: TGTGCCAGCAGCCCTCCTGATGGACAGGGGGCCTACGAGCAGTACTTC.

The rearrangement links TRBV15 to TRBJ2-5, with D perhaps given as TRBD1 or TRBD2 (6 bases each). Trimming took 0 bases from V and 5 from J, leaving 13 bases between them. The germline V gene has CDR1 LNHNV and CDR2 YYDKDF (reference sequence). The CDR3 is made up of 15 amino acids. This CDR3 is CATSRDLLGGETQYF. CDR3 DNA sequence: TGTGCCACCAGCAGAGATCTACTAGGGGGGGAGACCCAGTACTTC.

This chain joins TRBV12-3 or TRBV12-4 and TRBJ2-1; D is unresolved. The V end was cut by 5 bases, the J end by 5 bases, with 10 bases between. CDR3 length: 13 amino acids. CDR3 coding DNA: TGTGCCAGCAGTCTTCAGGCGAACAATGAGCAGTTCTTC. It specifies CASSLQANNEQFF.

This chain links TRBV20-1 with TRBJ1-1; tentatively, D is TRBD1 (6 bases). V was shortened by 6 bases and J by 0 bases, with 11 bases between the two germline ends. This CDR3 contains 13 residues. CDR1 and CDR2 from the germline V gene are DFQATT and SNEGSKA (reference sequence). The CDR3 sequence is CSARTALNTEAFF. DNA for the CDR3: TGCAGTGCCCGGACAGCGTTGAACACTGAAGCTTTCTTT.

The genes are TRBV7-9 and TRBJ2-4; TRBD1 agrees at 7 bases. This CDR3 is 13 amino acids long. J lost 6 bases, V lost 3 bases, and 2 bases had no gene match. Germline lookup yields CDR1 SEHNR and CDR2 FQNEAQ (reference sequence). The CDR3 here is CASSLGTANIQYF. Written as DNA, the CDR3 is TGTGCCAGCAGCTTGGGGACAGCAAACATTCAGTACTTC.

This rearrangement joins TRBV18 to TRBJ2-7; D may correspond to TRBD1 or TRBD2 (6 bases each). The CDR3 loop spans 16 amino acids. The V gene's germline CDR1 is KGHSH and CDR2 LQKENI. Trimming left V 0 bases short and J 2 bases short, with 14 bases between. The CDR3 spells CASSPPTGALAYEQYF. The CDR3 nucleotides are TGTGCCAGCTCACCACCCACGGGGGCCCTAGCCTACGAGCAGTACTTC.

The rearrangement joins TRBV21-1 to TRBJ2-7. TRBV21-1 is shown as a pseudogene. The CDR3 runs to 15 residues. The CDR3, as DNA: TGTGCCAGCAGCAAAGACAACGGCAACTCCTACGAGCAGTACTTC. It codes for CASSKDNGNSYEQYF.

The chain combines TRBV30 with TRBJ2-1; D call uncertain. Trimming removed 5 bases at V and 10 bases at J, with 9 bases between. CDR3 length equals 10 residues. Germline values: CDR1 GTSNPN, CDR2 SVGIG (reference sequence). The CDR3 here is CAWGHKEQFF. The CDR3 DNA follows: TGTGCCTGGGGCCATAAGGAGCAGTTCTTC.

The V call is TRBV20-1, the J call TRBJ2-5; D is perhaps TRBD2 (5 bases). The germline CDR1 and CDR2 sequences are DFQATT and SNEGSKA (reference sequence). The V end lost 6 bases, the J end lost 3 bases, and 17 bases lay between the germline ends. The CDR3 has 14 residues. In DNA, the CDR3 is TGCAGTGCGCGGTTGATGAGGGCCGAAGAGACCCAGTACTTC. As protein: CSARLMRAEETQYF.

The CDR3 reads CSARGQREKLFF. DNA of the CDR3: TGCAGTGCTCGGGGTCAGCGCGAAAAACTGTTTTTT. V and J are TRBV20-1 and TRBJ1-4; D is unresolved. With 5 bases removed from V and 8 bases from J, the gap between germline ends came to 12 bases. Germline V gives CDR1 DFQATT, CDR2 SNEGSKA (reference sequence). The CDR3 has 12 residues.

This clonotype is a singleton in its sample. This chain uses TRBV24-1 with TRBJ2-7; the D gene is possibly TRBD1 (7 bases). The ends were cut back, 6 bases at V and 0 bases at J, with 14 bases in the middle. Germline V gene data show CDR1 as KGHDR and CDR2 as SFDVKD. The length of the CDR3 is 15 residues. CDR3 in DNA: TGTGCCACCAGTTCGGCGGGACAGTCCTCCTACGAGCAGTACTTC. It yields the protein CATSSAGQSSYEQYF.

V usage is TRBV4-3 and J usage is TRBJ2-3; tentative D call: TRBD2 (6 bases). The V gene's germline CDR1 is LGHNA and CDR2 YSLEER. V dropped 2 bases and J dropped 0 bases, with 12 bases sitting between them. CDR3 size: 16 residues. The CDR3 DNA reads TGCGCCAGCAGCCAACGGGACTTGCTTAGCACAGATACGCAGTATTTT. Protein sequence: CASSQRDLLSTDTQYF.

The rearrangement uses TRBV28 and TRBJ1-1; D gene uncertain. Deletions cut 3 bases from V and 11 bases from J, with 16 bases between. The CDR3 runs to 13 residues. CDR1 MDHEN and CDR2 SYDVKM come from the germline V gene. CDR3 DNA: TGTGCCAGCAGTTTTGCGGAGAAATCGGCCGCTTTCTTT. It specifies CASSFAEKSAAFF.

The chain carries TRBV20-1 and TRBJ2-5; a weak D match, TRBD2 (6 bases). V lost 7 bases and J lost 4, with 13 bases in between. The germline V gene has CDR1 DFQATT and CDR2 SNEGSKA (reference sequence). The CDR3 runs to 12 residues. The chain's CDR3 is CSERSGGETQYF. In DNA, the CDR3 is TGCAGTGAAAGGTCCGGGGGAGAGACCCAGTACTTC.

On this clonotype itself: Compared with germline, one end of the junction differs, possibly owing to a read error. DNA of the CDR3: TGTGCTAGTGGTTACGGAAACTCTGAAAACACCATATATTTT. Protein sequence: CASGYGNSENTIYF. The rearrangement links TRBV12-5 to TRBJ1-3; D uncertain. The CDR3 contains 14 residues. The germline V gene encodes CDR1 LGHNT and CDR2 FRNRAP.

The CDR3 coding sequence is TGCAGTGCTAGTCCCAGGACTAGCGGGACCGGGGAGCTGTTTTTT. Translation gives CSASPRTSGTGELFF. The chain combines TRBV20-1 with TRBJ2-2; 11 nucleotides line up with TRBD2. The CDR3 is 15 residues long. Germline loops: CDR1 DFQATT, CDR2 SNEGSKA (reference sequence). The J segment lost 5 bases and the V segment lost 3 bases, leaving 5 bases of the junction unmatched.

This chain uses TRBV4-1 with TRBJ2-5; D gene uncertain. V lost 0 bases and J lost 1, with 9 bases in between. This CDR3 is built from 15 residues. Germline assignment: CDR1 MGHRA and CDR2 YSYEKL. The CDR3 loop is CASSQEAILQETQYF. The DNA for the CDR3 is TGCGCCAGCAGCCAAGAAGCCATACTCCAAGAGACCCAGTACTTC.

This clonotype has only one observation. V usage is TRBV29-1 and J usage is TRBJ1-1; D remains ambiguous. Trimming took 5 bases from V and 5 from J, leaving 21 bases between them. The V gene's germline CDR1 is SQVTM and CDR2 ANQGSEA. This CDR3 comprises 15 residues. CDR3 region: CSVRKQEAASTEAFF. CDR3 bases: TGCAGCGTTCGAAAGCAGGAGGCCGCGAGTACTGAAGCTTTCTTT.

This CDR3 is CASMAGDSYEQYF. CDR3 in DNA: TGTGCCAGCATGGCAGGAGACTCCTACGAGCAGTACTTC. The chain carries TRBV27 and TRBJ2-7; unclear D gene. Trimming stripped 7 bases from V and 0 bases from J, with 10 bases between. Germline CDR1 is MNHEY and CDR2 is SMNVEV (reference sequence). The CDR3 extends over 13 amino acids.

The gene calls are TRBV20-1 and TRBJ1-4; the match to TRBD1 covers 7 bases. The V gene's germline CDR1 is DFQATT and CDR2 SNEGSKA (reference sequence). The CDR3 sequence is 14 residues long. Losses at the gene ends were 1 base for V and 5 bases for J; bases not matched to a gene: 4. This CDR3 is CSARGAGGNEKLFF. CDR3 DNA: TGCAGTGCTAGAGGGGCAGGGGGGAATGAAAAACTGTTTTTT.

The chain uses TRBV10-3 and TRBJ2-6; D not resolved. The CDR3 extends over 14 amino acids. The V end lost 2 bases, the J end lost 2 bases, and 4 bases lay between the germline ends. Germline CDR1 ENHRY, CDR2 SYGVKD. The DNA of the CDR3 is TGTGCCATCAGTGAGGACCCTGGGGCCAACGTCCTGACTTTC. Translated: CAISEDPGANVLTF.

This sequence joins TRBV4-1 and TRBJ2-2; TRBD1 or TRBD2 may be the D gene (6 bases each). CDR3 length: 17 amino acids. Germline CDR1 MGHRA, CDR2 YSYEKL. The V end lost 4 bases, the J end lost 4 bases, and 19 bases lay between the germline ends. CDR3 in DNA: TGCGCCAGCAGCCCCACGGGGGCGCTTGGAGTCACCGGGGAGCTGTTTTTT. Protein: CASSPTGALGVTGELFF.